The rows below give T cell receptor beta chains drawn from one sample of a study of OX40 agonist ivuxolimab in advanced cancers. Repertoires were generated with immunoSEQ multiplex PCR, while TCRdb's copy carries only in-frame clones and drops some. This table holds 77,000 or so clones, about nine tenths found once. The input for sequencing was CD4+ or CD8+ T cells sorted from blood, taken in a trial of the OX40 agonist ivuxolimab. These receptor sequences come from an adult with an advanced solid tumor such as melanoma, head and neck, liver or kidney cancer. Each CDR3 is given with its conserved first and last residue. The order of the fields is CDR3 length, J gene, V gene, CDR3 protein.

>14|TRBJ2-3|TRBV7-2
CASSSRKDTDTQYF
>14|TRBJ2-6|TRBV6-6
CASSYSTGANVLTF
>13|TRBJ2-2|TRBV14
CASSQWFTGELFF
>15|TRBJ2-3|TRBV11-3
CASSTRTGDTDTQYF
>15|TRBJ2-3|TRBV6-6
CASSLSGATTDTQYF
>15|TRBJ1-2|TRBV4-1
CASSQDKLGGYGYTF
>16|TRBJ1-1|TRBV11-2
CASSLGGGGLNTEAFF
>15|TRBJ2-1|TRBV29-1
CSVRTTSGSGNEQFF
>15|TRBJ2-7|TRBV19
CASADSGVSSYEQYF
>13|TRBJ1-1|TRBV10-3
CAISGGTGASAFF
>14|TRBJ2-7|TRBV7-6
CASSLSNQGNEQYF
>15|TRBJ2-1|TRBV7-2
CASSFSAGSYNEQFF
>16|TRBJ2-5|TRBV7-9
CASSLGLAGIQETQYF
>15|TRBJ2-7|TRBV5-1
CASSLDSQGRYEQYF
>16|TRBJ1-4|TRBV5-1
CASHGGLKGTAEKLFF
>16|TRBJ2-3|TRBV6-1
CASSEAAGAATDTQYF
>14|TRBJ1-2|TRBV2
CASSEGVYSYGYTF
>14|TRBJ2-1|TRBV21-1
CASSKDRIVVEQFF
>12|TRBJ2-7|TRBV5-1
CASSTTAYEQYF
>14|TRBJ1-1|TRBV19
CASSDRGGNTEAFF
>16|TRBJ1-4|TRBV5-4
CASSLGGGAVNEKLFF
>13|TRBJ2-3|TRBV7-2
CASSFAQTDTQYF
>16|TRBJ2-1|TRBV4-1
CASSRPGTGVYNEQFF
>18|TRBJ2-3|TRBV28
CASSQAQATSGRRDTQYF
>15|TRBJ2-4|TRBV7-2
CASSSDPGGENIQYF
>18|TRBJ1-5|TRBV19
CASSIGRTGGYSNQPQHF
>17|TRBJ2-7|TRBV30
CAWSVWTGGSGAYEQYF
>15|TRBJ1-3|TRBV27
CASNPGQGRGNTIYF
>14|TRBJ2-7|TRBV29-1
CSVEGTGGSYEQYF
>14|TRBJ1-1|TRBV6-1
CASTLDRGLTEAFF
>15|TRBJ2-3|TRBV5-1
CASSLKVPHTDTQYF